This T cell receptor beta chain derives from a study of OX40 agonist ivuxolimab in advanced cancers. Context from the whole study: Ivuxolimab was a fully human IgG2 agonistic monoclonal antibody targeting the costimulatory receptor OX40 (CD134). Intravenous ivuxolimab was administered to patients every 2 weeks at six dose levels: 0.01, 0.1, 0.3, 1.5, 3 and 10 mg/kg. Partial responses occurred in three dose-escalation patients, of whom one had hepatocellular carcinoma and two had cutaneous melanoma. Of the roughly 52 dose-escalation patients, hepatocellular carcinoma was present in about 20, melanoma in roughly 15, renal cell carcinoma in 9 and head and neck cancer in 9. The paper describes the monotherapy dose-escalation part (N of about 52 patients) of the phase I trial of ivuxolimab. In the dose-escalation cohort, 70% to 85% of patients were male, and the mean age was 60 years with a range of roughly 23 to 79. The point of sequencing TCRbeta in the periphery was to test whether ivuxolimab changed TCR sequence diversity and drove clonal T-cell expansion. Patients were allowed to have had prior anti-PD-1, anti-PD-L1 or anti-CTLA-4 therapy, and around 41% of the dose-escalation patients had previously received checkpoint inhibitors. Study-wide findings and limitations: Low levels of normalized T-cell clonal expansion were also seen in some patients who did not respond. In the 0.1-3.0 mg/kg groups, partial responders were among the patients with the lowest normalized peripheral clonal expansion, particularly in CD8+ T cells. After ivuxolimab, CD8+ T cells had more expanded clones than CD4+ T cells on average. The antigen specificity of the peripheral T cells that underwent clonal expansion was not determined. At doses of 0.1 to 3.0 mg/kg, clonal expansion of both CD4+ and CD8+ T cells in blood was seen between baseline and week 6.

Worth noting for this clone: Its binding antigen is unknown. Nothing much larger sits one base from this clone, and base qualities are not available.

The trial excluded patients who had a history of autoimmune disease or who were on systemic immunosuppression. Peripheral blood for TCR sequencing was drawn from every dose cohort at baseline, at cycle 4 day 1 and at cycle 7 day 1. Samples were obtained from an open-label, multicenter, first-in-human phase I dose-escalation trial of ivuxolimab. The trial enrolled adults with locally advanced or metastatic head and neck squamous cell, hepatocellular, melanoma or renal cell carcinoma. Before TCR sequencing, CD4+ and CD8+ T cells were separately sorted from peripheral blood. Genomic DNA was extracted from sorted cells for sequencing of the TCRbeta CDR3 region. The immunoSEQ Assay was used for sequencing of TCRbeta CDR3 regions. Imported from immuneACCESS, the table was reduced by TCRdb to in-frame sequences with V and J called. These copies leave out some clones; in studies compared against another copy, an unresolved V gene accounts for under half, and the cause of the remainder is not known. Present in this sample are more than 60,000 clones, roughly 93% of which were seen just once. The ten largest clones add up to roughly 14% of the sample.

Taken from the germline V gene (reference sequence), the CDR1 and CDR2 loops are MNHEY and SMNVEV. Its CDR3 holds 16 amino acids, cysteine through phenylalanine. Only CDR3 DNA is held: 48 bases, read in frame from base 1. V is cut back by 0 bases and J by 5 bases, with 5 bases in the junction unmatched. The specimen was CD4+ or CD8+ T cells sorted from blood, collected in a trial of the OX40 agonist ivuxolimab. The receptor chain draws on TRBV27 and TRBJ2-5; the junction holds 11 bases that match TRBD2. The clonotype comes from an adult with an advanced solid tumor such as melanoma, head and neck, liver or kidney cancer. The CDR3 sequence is CASSLSPSGGPETQYF. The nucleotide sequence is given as TGTGCCAGCAGTTTATCGCCTAGCGGGGGGCCTGAGACCCAGTACTTC.